This T cell receptor (beta chain) comes out of a study of CD8 T cells in Susac syndrome. Notes on the study in general: The authors acknowledged that the study's TCR sequencing and HLA analysis involved relatively few individuals.

The controls were healthy donors who were matched for age and sex. In contrast to the negatively isolated CD8+ and CD4+ T cells, TEMRA cells were FACS-enriched. Germline CDR1 DFQATT, CDR2 SNEGSKA (reference sequence). J gave up 5 bases and V 6 bases, and 1 base lay outside the gene matches. This CDR3 has 12 amino acids. With random hexamers, roughly 0.5 to 1 ug RNA was reverse transcribed. TCRdb re-called the immunoSEQ multiplex PCR reads through MiXCR, storing one row per CDR3 protein. Here the sample spans roughly 200,000 distinct CDR3 sequences, approximately 94% being singletons. Turning to this clonotype: What it binds is unknown.

The sequenced sample consisted of CD4+ T cells from PBMCs. The genes are TRBV20-1 and TRBJ1-4; 9 bases fit TRBD1. The receptor's source is a human donor in good health. Here the CDR3 reads CSAGTGNEKLFF. The CDR3 coding sequence is TGCAGTGCCGGGACAGGGAATGAAAAACTGTTTTTT.